The 8 T cell receptor beta chains below were found in one sample sequenced in a study of T-cell reconstitution after alpha-beta-depleted transplantation in children. The TCRbeta library was prepared with unique molecular identifiers. TCRdb re-derived calls from the PCR reads in MiXCR, one entry per CDR3 protein. The sample includes 610,000 or so distinct CDR3 sequences, around 27% of them seen just once. The input for sequencing was PBMCs, taken before TCRalphabeta/CD19-depleted stem cell transplant. The origin of the receptors is a boy in the first two years of life with Wiskott-Aldrich syndrome, due to receive a stem cell transplant.

There are a few counts of this clonotype. J is TRBJ2-2 and V is TRBV7-9, with TRBD2 identical over 8 bases. Germline CDR1 reads SEHNR; CDR2 reads FQNEAQ (reference sequence). V dropped 5 bases and J dropped 4; count of bases not matched to a gene: 9. The CDR3 is 16 amino acids. The CDR3 region is CASSVTSGGGTGELFF. The DNA for the CDR3 is TGTGCCAGCAGCGTAACTAGCGGAGGCGGCACCGGGGAGCTGTTTTTT. Based on the CDR3 plus reference TRBV7-9 and TRBJ2-2, the full variable domain is DTGVSQNPRHKITKRGQNVTFRCDPISEHNRLYWYRQTLGQGPEFLTYFQNEAQLEKSRLLSDRFSAERPKGSFSTLEIQRTEQGDSAMYLCASSVTSGGGTGELFFGEGSRLTVL.

The chain couples TRBV5-1 to TRBJ2-1; 9 bases map to TRBD1. V gave up 1 base and J gave up 6 bases; unmatched junction bases: 5. Germline V CDR1 and CDR2: SGHRS, YFSETQ. This CDR3 spans 15 amino acids. In DNA, the CDR3 is TGCGCCAGCAGCTTGTTGGGGACAGGGTCCAATGAGCAGTTCTTC. Translated: CASSLLGTGSNEQFF.

This chain joins TRBV12-3 or TRBV12-4 and TRBJ2-1; 9 nucleotides align to TRBD1. J lost 8 bases, V lost 5 bases, and 13 bases had no gene match. The CDR3 consists of 16 residues. CDR3 in amino acids: CASSPKTGQGLHEQFF. In nucleotides, the CDR3 is TGTGCCAGCAGTCCAAAAACGGGACAGGGACTTCATGAGCAGTTCTTC.

This clonotype was picked up a small number of times. This sequence joins TRBV4-1 and TRBJ1-4; perhaps TRBD1 as D (5 bases). Trimming left V 1 base short and J 10 bases short, with 16 bases between. The CDR3 consists of 15 residues. The germline V gene encodes CDR1 MGHRA and CDR2 YSYEKL. The CDR3 region is CASSQGGAVSRKLFF. The CDR3 region has the DNA TGCGCCAGCAGCCAAGGAGGGGCAGTGAGTCGAAAACTGTTTTTT.

There are a few counts of this clonotype. The chain combines TRBV7-7 with TRBJ2-7; D gene unclear. The length of the CDR3 is 13 residues. The germline gives CDR1 SSHAT, CDR2 FNYEAQ (reference sequence). V shed 2 bases and J shed 6 bases, with 11 bases lying between them. The CDR3 sequence is CASSLKTSAEQYF. DNA of the CDR3: TGTGCCAGCAGCTTAAAGACCTCCGCCGAGCAGTACTTC.

This clonotype was detected a few times. The chain joins TRBV20-1 to TRBJ2-5, with D perhaps matching TRBD1 (6 bases). The V end lost 6 bases, the J end lost 7 bases, and 30 bases lay between the germline ends. The CDR3 has 17 residues. CDR1 is DFQATT and CDR2 is SNEGSKA in the germline V gene (reference sequence). The CDR3 protein is CSAPRDYMGALKGTQYF. The CDR3 DNA is TGCAGTGCCCCCCGGGATTATATGGGGGCTTTGAAGGGGACCCAGTACTTC.

This rearrangement joins TRBV5-1 to TRBJ2-7; 10 bases are a match to TRBD1. The germline gives CDR1 SGHRS, CDR2 YFSETQ. With 4 bases clipped from V and 5 bases from J, the junction kept 9 bases outside the gene matches. The CDR3 totals 15 residues. The CDR3 DNA reads TGCGCCAGCAGCAGGTTGGGACAGGGGATCCACGAGCAGTACTTC. Translation: CASSRLGQGIHEQYF.

This chain joins TRBV11-2 and TRBJ2-1; 12 bases match TRBD2. V dropped 5 bases and J dropped 6; count of bases not matched to a gene: 5. The germline gives CDR1 SGHAT, CDR2 FQNNGV. The CDR3 is made up of 15 amino acids. CDR3 in amino acids: CASSKTSGSTNEQFF. The CDR3 nucleotides read TGTGCCAGCAGCAAGACTAGCGGGAGTACCAATGAGCAGTTCTTC.